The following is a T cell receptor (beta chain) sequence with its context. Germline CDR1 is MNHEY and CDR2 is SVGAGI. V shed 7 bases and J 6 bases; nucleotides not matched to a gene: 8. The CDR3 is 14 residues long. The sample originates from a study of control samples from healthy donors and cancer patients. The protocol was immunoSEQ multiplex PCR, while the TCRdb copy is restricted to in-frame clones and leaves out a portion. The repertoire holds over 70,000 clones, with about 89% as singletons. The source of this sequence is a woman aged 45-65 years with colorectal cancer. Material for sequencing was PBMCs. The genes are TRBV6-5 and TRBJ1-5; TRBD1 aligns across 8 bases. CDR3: CASMKDRVSQPQHF. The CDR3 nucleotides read TGTGCCAGCATGAAGGACAGGGTCTCTCAGCCCCAGCATTTT.